Shown below are 29 T cell receptor beta chains from a single sample sequenced in a study of regulatory T cells in long-lasting Graves disease. Construction of the TCR beta libraries employed iRepertoire HTBI primers in conjunction with Arm-PCR of CDR3 regions. TCRdb redid the calling of the multiplex PCR reads with MiXCR, one entry per CDR3 protein. The data contain around 500,000 distinct CDR3 sequences, 15% to 20% of them seen just once; the ten biggest clones take up 25%. Time point described: newly diagnosed GD, antithyroid drugs for less than 3 months. The TCR library was made from RNA that had been extracted from PBMCs in TRIzol. The same data also went into a second study, on T cells in Graves' hyperthyroidism and ophthalmopathy.

Sequences were derived from peripheral blood mononuclear cells (PBMCs), sampled at new diagnosis, from a patient treated with antithyroid drugs. These TCRs come from a middle-aged woman with Graves disease.

Regarding this clonotype: This may stem from a read error, because a much larger clone lies one nucleotide away. The gene calls are TRBV6-1 and TRBJ1-1; TRBD1 matches 7 bases. The CDR3 length is 12 residues. CDR1 and CDR2 (germline): MNHNS, SASEGT. CDR3: CASRTGRLEALF. The CDR3 coding sequence is TGTGCCAGCAGGACAGGGCGTCTAGAAGCTCTCTTT.

This clonotype was recorded many times. The chain carries TRBV20-1 and TRBJ2-5, with 7 bases aligning to TRBD2. Unmatched junction bases numbered 11, after V lost 6 bases and J lost 4 bases. Germline CDR1 reads DFQATT; CDR2 reads SNEGSKA (reference sequence). The CDR3 sequence is 14 residues long. CDR3 residues: CSANIPGLGETQYF. CDR3 coding DNA: TGCAGTGCCAACATCCCCGGACTAGGAGAGACCCAGTACTTC.

This chain joins TRBV19 and TRBJ2-3; no clear D gene. CDR3 length: 15 residues. Between the trimmed V and J ends, which lost 3 bases and 0 bases, there was a span of 10 bases. CDR1 LNHDA and CDR2 SQIVND come from the germline V gene (reference sequence). The CDR3 DNA is TGTGCCAGTAGTATTTATAGCACTAGCACAGATACGCAGTATTTT. This encodes CASSIYSTSTDTQYF. The full variable domain, in which reference TRBV19 and TRBJ2-3 provide the parts outside the CDR3, is DGGITQSPKYLFRKEGQNVTLSCEQNLNHDAMYWYRQDPGQGLRLIYYSQIVNDFQKGDIAEGYSVSREKKESFPLTVTSAQKNPTAFYLCASSIYSTSTDTQYFGPGTRLTVL.

The V call is TRBV19, the J call TRBJ2-1, with TRBD1 identical over 7 bases. This CDR3 has 16 amino acids. Unmatched junction bases numbered 10, after V lost 4 bases and J lost 4 bases. Germline values: CDR1 LNHDA, CDR2 SQIVND (reference sequence). CDR3 in amino acids: CASSSTGTDIYNEQFF. The CDR3 DNA reads TGTGCCAGTAGTAGTACCGGGACAGATATTTACAATGAGCAGTTCTTC.

At least ten counts were recorded for this clonotype. V is TRBV5-1 and J is TRBJ2-1, with a possible D match to TRBD1 (6 bases). Per germline, CDR1 SGHRS and CDR2 YFSETQ. V lost 4 bases and J lost 6, with 17 bases in between. The CDR3 consists of 15 residues. The CDR3 spells CASSRNRETGNEQFF. The CDR3 coding sequence is TGCGCCAGCAGCCGGAACAGGGAAACGGGCAATGAGCAGTTCTTC. The full variable domain, its missing parts supplied by reference TRBV5-1 and TRBJ2-1, is KAGVTQTPRYLIKTRGQQVTLSCSPISGHRSVSWYQQTPGQGLQFLFEYFSETQRNKGNFPGRFSGRQFSNSRSEMNVSTLELGDSALYLCASSRNRETGNEQFFGPGTRLTVL.

This clonotype appeared a few times. A junction end diverges from the germline sequence, so it may reflect a read error. This sequence joins TRBV12-3 or TRBV12-4 and TRBJ1-4; 8 positions agree with TRBD1. CDR3 length: 14 residues. The CDR3: CASSGQGGRERLFF. DNA of the CDR3: TGTGCCAGCAGCGGACAGGGAGGTCGGGAAAGACTGTTTTTT.

In the case of this clonotype: A read error may explain this, as a much larger clone is one base away. This chain connects TRBV20-1 to TRBJ1-5; D might be TRBD1 (6 bases). This CDR3 comprises 16 residues. Germline assignment: CDR1 DFQATT and CDR2 SNEGSKA (reference sequence). The DNA for the CDR3 is TGCAGTGCTAAGAGCGGGGGGGCCTATAGCCATCAGCCCCAGCATTTT. It encodes CSAKSGGAYSHQPQHF.

This clonotype was seen at least ten times. The V gene is TRBV20-1, the J gene TRBJ2-3; the D is unclear. V lost 7 bases and J 4 bases, leaving 9 bases between the germline ends. There are 11 residues in the CDR3. Germline CDR1 and CDR2: DFQATT and SNEGSKA (reference sequence). This chain's CDR3 is CSVSSADTQYF. CDR3 nucleotide sequence: TGCAGTGTCTCCAGCGCAGATACGCAGTATTTT.

This clonotype was seen a handful of times. The V call is TRBV2, the J call TRBJ1-6, with 7 positions matching TRBD1. The V segment lost 5 bases and the J segment 7 bases; nucleotides outside the gene matches: 8. Germline CDR1 SNHLY, CDR2 FYNNEI. The CDR3 sequence is 15 residues long. The CDR3 reads CASSSGTVSNSPLHF. The CDR3 DNA is TGTGCCAGCAGTTCCGGGACAGTGTCGAATTCACCCCTCCACTTT. The complete variable domain, with remaining parts taken from reference TRBV2 and TRBJ1-6, reads EPEVTQTPSHQVTQMGQEVILRCVPISNHLYFYWYRQILGQKVEFLVSFYNNEISEKSEIFDDQFSVERPDGSNFTLKIRSTKLEDSAMYFCASSSGTVSNSPLHFGNGTRLTVT.

The chain is built from TRBV7-3 and TRBJ2-1; D is uncertain. V lost 7 bases, J lost 2 bases, and 21 bases lay in between. This CDR3 is 17 amino acids long. Per germline, CDR1 SGHTA and CDR2 FQGTGA. CDR3 coding DNA: TGTGCCAGCACCCAATACCCCCTTGGGGTCACCTACAATGAGCAGTTCTTC. Its translation is CASTQYPLGVTYNEQFF.

The chain uses TRBV7-6 and TRBJ2-2; 7 bases line up with TRBD1. With V trimmed by 5 bases and J by 5 bases, 11 bases remained unmatched. The CDR3 spans 16 residues. The germline gives CDR1 SGHVS, CDR2 FNYEAQ. As DNA, the CDR3 is TGTGCCAGCAGCGCCCGACAGGGCCAGGGGACCGGGGAGCTGTTTTTT. Translation gives CASSARQGQGTGELFF.

This clonotype was counted only a few times. A much larger clone lies one base from this, so it may be a read error. This chain uses TRBV6-1 with TRBJ1-5; D unresolved. The V end was cut by 1 base, the J end by 7 bases, with 11 bases between. Germline loops: CDR1 MNHNS, CDR2 SASEGT. CDR3 length: 14 residues. DNA of the CDR3: TGTGCCAGCAGTGAAGGTAGTAGGATCCAGCCCCAGCATTTT. It yields the protein CASSEGSRIQPQHF.

Ten or more counts support this clonotype. The chain is built from TRBV20-1 and TRBJ2-2; D is possibly TRBD2 (6 bases). The V and J ends lost 3 bases and 4 bases respectively, with 18 bases between them. From germline, CDR1 is DFQATT and CDR2 SNEGSKA (reference sequence). The length of the CDR3 is 16 residues. CDR3 bases: TGCAGTGCTAGGAGGGAGGAGGGGCTGAGCACCGGGGAGCTGTTTTTT. It translates to CSARREEGLSTGELFF.

The CDR3 sequence is CASSLTSGRTGELFF. In nucleotides, the CDR3 is TGTGCCAGCAGTCTGACTAGCGGGAGGACCGGGGAGCTGTTTTTT. The gene calls are TRBV6-2 or TRBV6-3 and TRBJ2-2; TRBD2 matches 13 bases. The trim removed 5 bases at V and 5 bases at J, leaving 2 bases unmatched. The CDR3 sequence is 15 residues long. Germline CDR1 reads MNHEY; CDR2 reads SVGEGT.

The gene calls are TRBV12-3 or TRBV12-4 and TRBJ2-2; a possible D gene is TRBD2 (7 bases). Trimming removed 4 bases from V and 7 bases from J, with 25 bases in between. CDR3 length equals 18 residues. In DNA form, the CDR3 reads TGTGCCAGCAGTTCCCCCAAGGGGGGGGCGCTTTTGGGCGGGGAGCTGTTTTTT. It encodes CASSSPKGGALLGGELFF.

The V gene is TRBV12-3 or TRBV12-4, the J gene TRBJ1-6, with unresolved D. This CDR3 contains 16 residues. Trimming removed 7 bases at V and 7 bases at J, with 20 bases between. The CDR3 nucleotides read TGTGCCAGCACCATCTCCGGAGGAACAGTCAATTCACCCCTCCACTTT. Protein: CASTISGGTVNSPLHF.

The V and J genes are TRBV14 and TRBJ2-7; either TRBD1 or TRBD2 may supply D (5 bases each). Trimming removed 4 bases at V and 1 base at J, with 14 bases between. Germline V gene data show CDR1 as SGHDN and CDR2 as FVKESK. This CDR3 is built from 15 residues. The CDR3 here is CASSRKIEGSYEQYF. The CDR3 DNA reads as TGTGCCAGCAGCCGAAAAATTGAGGGGTCCTACGAGCAGTACTTC. The full variable domain, completed using reference TRBV14 and TRBJ2-7, is EAGVTQFPSHSVIEKGQTVTLRCDPISGHDNLYWYRRVMGKEIKFLLHFVKESKQDESGMPNNRFLAERTGGTYSTLKVQPAELEDSGVYFCASSRKIEGSYEQYFGPGTRLTVT.

This clonotype was seen repeatedly, ten times or more. The chain recombines TRBV6-5 with TRBJ2-5, with TRBD2 identical over 8 bases. V shed 2 bases and J 1 base; nucleotides not matched to a gene: 3. The CDR3 is made up of 15 amino acids. The germline gives CDR1 MNHEY, CDR2 SVGAGI. The CDR3 is CASSYTAGGQETQYF. The CDR3 coding sequence is TGTGCCAGCAGTTACACGGCGGGGGGCCAAGAGACCCAGTACTTC.

As concerns this clonotype: A read error is the likely source, as a far larger clone sits one nucleotide away. The conserved phenylalanine or tryptophan normally closing the CDR3 is absent here, so this likely arose from a read error. The J gene is TRBJ2-7, the V gene TRBV6-9; TRBD1 matches 8 bases. The CDR3 loop spans 15 amino acids. With V trimmed by 3 bases and J by 2 bases, 6 bases remained unmatched. Germline V gene sequence: CDR1 MNHGY, CDR2 SVAAGI. The DNA of the CDR3 is TGTGCCAGCAGTTACTCGAAGACAGGGGCCTACGAGCAGTACTCC. Its translation: CASSYSKTGAYEQYS.

This clonotype is a singleton in its sample. The chain links TRBV28 to TRBJ1-1; a possible D gene is TRBD1 (5 bases). The V gene's germline CDR1 is MDHEN and CDR2 SYDVKM. CDR3 length: 17 amino acids. Trimming took off 5 bases at V and 3 bases at J, with 22 bases between the two ends. CDR3 sequence reads: CASSITQGGRRDTEAFF. The CDR3 DNA is TGTGCCAGCAGTATTACGCAGGGAGGCAGGAGGGACACTGAAGCTTTCTTT.

This clonotype was seen ten or more times. V is TRBV11-1 and J is TRBJ2-7; the D call may be TRBD1 or TRBD2 (5 bases each). The V gene's germline CDR1 is SGHAT and CDR2 FQDESV (reference sequence). V gave up 4 bases and J gave up 5 bases, with 15 bases separating them. This CDR3 is built from 14 residues. CDR3 region: CASSSPGTADEQYF. For the CDR3, the DNA is TGTGCCAGCAGCTCGCCCGGGACCGCTGACGAGCAGTACTTC. The complete variable domain, with remaining parts taken from reference TRBV11-1 and TRBJ2-7, reads EAEVAQSPRYKITEKSQAVAFWCDPISGHATLYWYRQILGQGPELLVQFQDESVVDDSQLPKDRFSAERLKGVDSTLKIQPAELGDSAMYLCASSSPGTADEQYFGPGTRLTVT.

This chain joins TRBV28 and TRBJ1-2, with TRBD1 as a possible D gene (5 bases). The V gene lost 4 bases and the J gene lost 4 bases, with 16 bases spanning the gap. This CDR3 region has 15 residues. Germline V lookup: CDR1 MDHEN, CDR2 SYDVKM. CDR3 sequence: CASSSYHWDAYGYTF. The CDR3 DNA follows: TGTGCCAGCAGTTCATATCATTGGGACGCCTATGGCTACACCTTC.

This clonotype has at least ten counts. The V gene is TRBV2, the J gene TRBJ2-1; 9 nucleotides match TRBD2. Germline lookup yields CDR1 SNHLY and CDR2 FYNNEI. With 2 bases clipped from V and 1 base from J, the junction kept 0 bases outside the gene matches. This CDR3 spans 15 amino acids. CDR3 loop: CASSESGGSYNEQFF. The CDR3 nucleotides read TGTGCCAGCAGTGAAAGCGGGGGGTCCTACAATGAGCAGTTCTTC.

The table lists this clonotype with many counts. The chain combines TRBV4-1 with TRBJ1-1; D is uncertain. The CDR3 is 16 residues long. The germline V and J ends were trimmed by 3 bases and 1 base, with 15 bases remaining between them. Germline V gene sequence: CDR1 MGHRA, CDR2 YSYEKL. The CDR3 DNA is TGCGCCAGCAGCCAGACCCCGGGCACACCGAACACTGAAGCTTTCTTT. Translated: CASSQTPGTPNTEAFF.

This clonotype was observed a few times. This chain joins TRBV27 and TRBJ2-2; weak D call: TRBD2 (7 bases). The germline V gene has CDR1 MNHEY and CDR2 SMNVEV (reference sequence). Trimming cost V 6 bases and J 7 bases, with 18 bases left between them. This CDR3 spans 15 amino acids. CDR3 region: CASSPPGGLIGELFF. The CDR3 DNA follows: TGTGCCAGCAGCCCCCCCGGGGGGCTGATCGGGGAGCTGTTTTTT.

This clonotype was found many times. CDR3 sequence (DNA): TGTGCCAGCAGTCCGGCCCCTGGGACAGGTGGGGGAGAGACCCAGTACTTC. As protein: CASSPAPGTGGGETQYF. The chain couples TRBV27 to TRBJ2-5; 8 nucleotides match TRBD1. This CDR3 is 17 amino acids long. Germline CDR1 reads MNHEY; CDR2 reads SMNVEV (reference sequence). The J segment lost 4 bases and the V segment lost 5 bases, leaving 15 bases of the junction unmatched.

This clonotype occurred once. A much larger clone lies one base from this, so it may be a read error. The V and J genes are TRBV15 and TRBJ2-7; tentative D call: TRBD1 (5 bases). Germline V CDR1 and CDR2: LNHNV, YYDKDF (reference sequence). The CDR3 has 13 residues. CDR3 DNA: TGTGTCACCAGCAGAGAAGTGGGGCTCGAGCAGTACTTC. It codes for CVTSREVGLEQYF.

The sample holds many counts of this clonotype. The chain employs TRBV10-3 and TRBJ2-3; no clear D. The CDR3 consists of 12 residues. With 0 bases removed from V and 3 bases from J, the gap between germline ends came to 1 base. Germline lookup yields CDR1 ENHRY and CDR2 SYGVKD. The CDR3 DNA reads TGTGCCATCAGTGAGTCAACAGATACGCAGTATTTT. Amino acid sequence: CAISESTDTQYF.

The CDR3 region has the DNA TGTGCCAGCAGTTACCCCGGGACCGAGACAACTAATGAAAAACTGTTTTTT. Protein: CASSYPGTETTNEKLFF. The J gene is TRBJ1-4, the V gene TRBV6-2 or TRBV6-3, with D possibly matching TRBD1 (5 bases). V lost 2 bases to trimming and J lost 0 bases, with 13 bases between them. Germline CDR1 is MNHEY and CDR2 is SVGEGT. CDR3 length equals 17 residues.